These 28 T cell receptor beta chains came from one sample sequenced in a study of T-cell reconstitution after alpha-beta-depleted transplantation in children. Preparation of the TCRbeta library was carried out with unique molecular identifiers. TCRdb ran MiXCR on the PCR reads and lists one entry per CDR3 protein. This sample carries about 510,000 distinct CDR3 sequences, 10% to 12% of them seen once, and the ten largest clones take roughly 15%. This specimen was PBMCs, mostly from graft donor cells, taken 180 days after TCRalphabeta/CD19-depleted stem cell transplant. All receptors come from a female patient aged 2-10 years who had a stem cell transplant for aplastic anemia, so the T cells may come from the graft donor.

This clonotype has a handful of counts. J is TRBJ1-1 and V is TRBV18; tentative D call: TRBD1 (6 bases). The CDR3 is 16 amino acids. Germline V gene sequence: CDR1 KGHSH, CDR2 LQKENI. V was clipped by 3 bases and J by 0 bases, with 14 bases between them. CDR3 nucleotide sequence: TGTGCCAGCTCACCTTTGGGACACCCCATGAACACTGAAGCTTTCTTT. Residues: CASSPLGHPMNTEAFF.

This sequence joins TRBV20-1 and TRBJ2-7, with D perhaps matching TRBD1 (5 bases). Deletions cut 3 bases from V and 6 bases from J, with 15 bases between. The CDR3 covers 13 residues. The V gene's germline CDR1 is DFQATT and CDR2 SNEGSKA (reference sequence). CDR3 nucleotides: TGCAGTGCTAGTTGGGCAGGGTCCGGCGAGCAGTACGTC. Translated: CSASWAGSGEQYV.

This clonotype has only a few counts. The chain employs TRBV5-1 and TRBJ1-1; no clear D. Germline V lookup: CDR1 SGHRS, CDR2 YFSETQ. The CDR3 consists of 11 residues. Deletions cut 5 bases from V and 6 bases from J, with 8 bases between. The CDR3 DNA follows: TGCGCCAGCAGTTTTGGCCCTGAAGCTTTCTTT. Translating gives CASSFGPEAFF.

This clonotype showed up just a few times. This sequence joins TRBV11-3 and TRBJ2-4; no firm D call. The CDR3 is 17 residues long. Trimming pared 0 bases from V and 0 bases from J, leaving 12 bases between. CDR1 is SGHNT and CDR2 is YENEEA in the germline V gene. The CDR3 here is CASSLDLAQLAKNIQYF. The CDR3 nucleotides are TGTGCCAGCAGCTTAGATCTGGCCCAGCTAGCCAAAAACATTCAGTACTTC. The whole variable domain, filled in from reference TRBV11-3 and TRBJ2-4, reads EAGVVQSPRYKIIEKKQPVAFWCNPISGHNTLYWYLQNLGQGPELLIRYENEEAVDDSQLPKDRFSAERLKGVDSTLKIQPAELGDSAVYLCASSLDLAQLAKNIQYFGAGTRLSVL.

A few counts support this clonotype. The genes are TRBV11-1 and TRBJ2-2; 10 bases are a match to TRBD2. Trimming cost V 0 bases and J 0 bases; bases outside gene matches: 7. The CDR3 totals 19 residues. Germline CDR1 is SGHAT and CDR2 is FQDESV (reference sequence). The DNA for the CDR3 is TGTGCCAGCAGCTTAGCGGATCTAAGCGGGAGGGCGAACACCGGGGAGCTGTTTTTT. It specifies CASSLADLSGRANTGELFF.

V and J are TRBV21-1 and TRBJ2-7; whether TRBD2, the table's D call, matches the DNA was not checked. TRBV21-1 is reported as a pseudogene. The length of the CDR3 is 17 residues. The CDR3 nucleotides are TGTGCCAGCAGCAAAGCGCTTTCTAGCGGGATGGTCTACGAGCAGTACGTC. Translating gives CASSKALSSGMVYEQYV.

This clonotype was picked up many times. This rearrangement joins TRBV27 to TRBJ2-1; D is possibly TRBD1 or TRBD2 (5 bases each). V was trimmed by 3 bases and J by 7 bases, leaving 16 bases between them. In germline, CDR1 is MNHEY, CDR2 SMNVEV (reference sequence). CDR3 length: 15 residues. The DNA for the CDR3 is TGTGCCAGCAGTTTGAGGGACCCCCTCAGAAATGAGCAGTTCTTC. Translation gives CASSLRDPLRNEQFF.

V usage is TRBV4-1 and J usage is TRBJ1-1; tentative D call: TRBD1 (5 bases). CDR1 and CDR2 from the germline V gene are MGHRA and YSYEKL. V was shortened by 5 bases and J by 4 bases, with 20 bases between the two germline ends. There are 16 residues in the CDR3. CDR3 DNA sequence: TGCGCCAGCAGCGTTCAAACACAGGAAGTACGCACTGAAGCTTTCTTT. It codes for CASSVQTQEVRTEAFF.

This clonotype was seen a handful of times. The chain recombines TRBV4-3 with TRBJ1-2, with D hard to call. Per the germline V gene, CDR1 is LGHNA and CDR2 is YSLEER. V was clipped by 0 bases and J by 4 bases, with 6 bases between them. The CDR3 covers 13 residues. CDR3 in DNA: TGCGCCAGCAGCCAAGATTGGCGCTATGGCTACACCTTC. The encoded protein is CASSQDWRYGYTF.

The chain has TRBV11-3 and TRBJ2-1, with TRBD1 matching 7 bases. CDR1 SGHNT and CDR2 YENEEA come from the germline V gene. Trimming at V came to 2 bases and at J to 4 bases, leaving 8 bases not matched to a gene. CDR3 size: 16 residues. The CDR3 is CASSLTQGYRYNEQFF. The CDR3 coding sequence is TGTGCCAGCAGCTTAACACAGGGGTATAGGTACAATGAGCAGTTCTTC.

This chain connects TRBV4-3 to TRBJ2-7; D is uncertain. The CDR3 has 18 residues. Trimming shortened V by 1 base and J by 0 bases, and 19 bases separated the two germline ends. The V gene's germline CDR1 is LGHNA and CDR2 YSLEER. The CDR3 region is CASSQGVVPATLSYEQYF. The DNA for the CDR3 is TGCGCCAGCAGCCAAGGGGTGGTTCCAGCGACCCTCTCCTACGAGCAGTACTTC.

The sample holds a few counts of this clonotype. CDR3 protein: CASGLVKVKGCSYEQYF. In DNA form, the CDR3 reads TGTGCTAGTGGTTTGGTAAAGGTTAAAGGGTGCTCCTACGAGCAGTACTTC. V usage is TRBV12-5 and J usage is TRBJ2-7; the D is unclear. Looked up from germline, CDR1 is LGHNT and CDR2 is FRNRAP. Trimming stripped 0 bases from V and 0 bases from J, with 15 bases between. The CDR3 has 17 residues.

This clonotype was recorded a few times. J is TRBJ1-1 and V is TRBV27, with D uncertain. With 3 bases removed from V and 8 bases from J, the gap between germline ends came to 10 bases. CDR1 is MNHEY and CDR2 is SMNVEV in the germline V gene (reference sequence). CDR3 length equals 12 residues. The CDR3 DNA reads TGTGCCAGCAGTTTCCAAACCGGAGAAGCTTTCTTT. Encoded protein: CASSFQTGEAFF.

The chain has TRBV29-1 and TRBJ2-2; no reliable D call. This CDR3 region has 11 residues. Between the trimmed V and J ends, which lost 0 bases and 6 bases, there was a span of 2 bases. CDR1 is SQVTM, CDR2 ANQGSEA, per germline. The DNA for the CDR3 is TGCAGCGTTGAAGATTCCGGGGAGCTGTTTTTT. Protein: CSVEDSGELFF.

On this clonotype: A much larger clone sits a single nucleotide away, making a read error possible. V and J are TRBV5-1 and TRBJ2-3, with 8 bases lining up with TRBD2. The CDR3 is 15 amino acids. V lost 7 bases to trimming and J lost 1 base; unmatched junction nucleotides: 8. Germline V CDR1 and CDR2: SGHRS, YFSETQ. The CDR3 DNA sequence: TGCGCCAGCCGCCTGGGAGCGGGAGGCACAGATACGCAGTATTTT. This sequence encodes CASRLGAGGTDTQYF.

The chain combines TRBV14 with TRBJ2-7, with a tentative D call TRBD1 (6 bases). V lost 3 bases and J lost 2, with 8 bases in between. This CDR3 region has 13 residues. Germline V gene sequence: CDR1 SGHDN, CDR2 FVKESK. The CDR3 sequence is CASSHRTAYEQYV. The CDR3 DNA is TGTGCCAGCAGCCACAGGACAGCCTACGAGCAGTACGTC.

V and J are TRBV4-2 and TRBJ2-7; possibly TRBD2 for D (5 bases). The CDR3 length is 15 residues. CDR1 and CDR2 from the germline V gene are LGHNA and YNFKEQ. Deletions cut 4 bases from V and 3 bases from J, with 16 bases between. The CDR3 is CASSPESGLLYEQYF. The CDR3 coding sequence is TGTGCCAGCAGCCCTGAGTCAGGACTCCTCTACGAGCAGTACTTC.

This clonotype was found a few times. This chain uses TRBV7-9 with TRBJ2-4; no reliable D call. Germline-derived CDR1 and CDR2 are SEHNR and FQNEAQ (reference sequence). The CDR3 totals 14 residues. V lost 0 bases and J lost 2, with 5 bases in between. The CDR3 is CASSLAGSKNIQYF. CDR3 DNA sequence: TGTGCCAGCAGCTTAGCGGGTTCCAAAAACATTCAGTACTTC.

The CDR3 nucleotides read TGTGCCAGTAGTGTCCCCCGGGGGCTTGAGCAGTTCTTC. Residues: CASSVPRGLEQFF. The rearrangement uses TRBV19 and TRBJ2-1; the D gene could be TRBD1 or TRBD2 (6 bases each). Germline lookup yields CDR1 LNHDA and CDR2 SQIVND (reference sequence). The CDR3 runs 13 residues. V lost 5 bases to trimming and J lost 9 bases, with 14 bases between them.

CDR3 DNA sequence: TGTGCCAGCAGTTCCCTAGGACGCGTGGAAAAACTGTTTTTT. Its translation is CASSSLGRVEKLFF. The V and J genes are TRBV28 and TRBJ1-4; D unclear. V lost 4 bases to trimming and J lost 8 bases, with 14 bases between them. The CDR3 covers 14 residues. Germline V lookup: CDR1 MDHEN, CDR2 SYDVKM.

This clonotype was detected many times. Written as DNA, the CDR3 is TGCGCCAGCAGCTACTCAACTCCCAGCAATGAGCAGTTCTTC. Residues: CASSYSTPSNEQFF. This sequence joins TRBV5-1 and TRBJ2-1; D is ambiguous. The V gene lost 3 bases and the J gene lost 6 bases, with 13 bases spanning the gap. Per germline, CDR1 SGHRS and CDR2 YFSETQ. This CDR3 comprises 14 residues.

This clonotype has more than one count but fewer than ten. V gene TRBV4-3 combines with J gene TRBJ1-6; tentative D call: TRBD1 (6 bases). The CDR3 extends over 16 amino acids. V was trimmed by 0 bases and J by 9 bases, leaving 15 bases between them. Germline lookup yields CDR1 LGHNA and CDR2 YSLEER. The CDR3 DNA reads as TGCGCCAGCAGCCAAGACCACCAGGGACATAGTTCACCCCTCCACTTT. Translation gives CASSQDHQGHSSPLHF.

The gene calls are TRBV20-1 and TRBJ1-5; D is undetermined. CDR3 length equals 15 residues. Trimming stripped 5 bases from V and 1 base from J, with 15 bases between. Germline V CDR1 and CDR2: DFQATT, SNEGSKA (reference sequence). DNA of the CDR3: TGCAGTGCTTCACTGGAAATCGCAAGCAATCAGCCCCAGCATTTT. As protein: CSASLEIASNQPQHF.

The chain is built from TRBV20-1 and TRBJ2-7; 9 bases fit TRBD1. The CDR3 contains 18 residues. The ends lost 2 bases at V and 4 bases at J; junction bases unmatched: 18. In germline, CDR1 is DFQATT, CDR2 SNEGSKA (reference sequence). The CDR3 sequence: CSARSPPRRTGVPYEQYF. Written as DNA, the CDR3 is TGCAGTGCTAGATCTCCCCCCCGACGGACAGGGGTTCCTTACGAGCAGTACTTC.

This clonotype has only a few counts. The rearrangement links TRBV7-2 to TRBJ2-2; D gene uncertain. Germline assignment: CDR1 SGHTA and CDR2 FQGNSA. The CDR3 is 16 amino acids. The germline V and J ends were trimmed by 5 bases and 5 bases, with 18 bases remaining between them. CDR3 amino acids: CASSPKNAVQTGELFF. DNA for the CDR3: TGTGCCAGCAGCCCAAAGAATGCAGTACAGACCGGGGAGCTGTTTTTT.

This clonotype has a handful of counts. The CDR3 nucleotides read TGTGCCAGCAGCCCCTGGGGGCTCGAGCAGTACTTC. Protein product: CASSPWGLEQYF. This chain links TRBV12-3 or TRBV12-4 with TRBJ2-7; D is possibly TRBD1 (6 bases). CDR3 size: 12 residues. Trimming left V 6 bases short and J 6 bases short, with 12 bases between.

This clonotype showed up just a few times. This sequence joins TRBV10-1 and TRBJ2-1; TRBD1 matches at 9 bases. With V trimmed by 6 bases and J by 5 bases, 11 bases remained unmatched. Germline V CDR1 and CDR2: WNHNN, SYGVQD (reference sequence). This CDR3 has 16 residues. The CDR3 protein is CASSPSPGQGDNEQFF. Here the CDR3 DNA reads TGCGCCAGCAGCCCTTCCCCGGGACAGGGAGACAATGAGCAGTTCTTC.

This clonotype was counted between two and nine times. CDR3 DNA sequence: TGCAGTGCTAGAGATCAGTGGACAGGGCGGGCCTACGAGCAGTACTTC. It is translated as CSARDQWTGRAYEQYF. The gene calls are TRBV20-1 and TRBJ2-7; 8 bases match TRBD1. Looked up from germline, CDR1 is DFQATT and CDR2 is SNEGSKA (reference sequence). With V trimmed by 0 bases and J by 2 bases, 9 bases remained unmatched. The CDR3 consists of 16 residues.